This T cell receptor (beta chain) stems from a study of blood T cell repertoires in COVID-19. Study-wide background: The study drew acute and convalescent COVID-19 samples from the United States, Italy and Spain.

In the source study's methods: Estimated nucleated cell counts came from reference gene primer amplification. Method: immunoSEQ multiplex PCR; TCRdb's copy keeps in-frame clones and lacks some. V and J calls plus clone size are reproduced from that table; the DNA served to infer D and trimming. The repertoire holds approximately 100,000 clones, approximately 62% seen once, with about 5.9% in the top ten. Trimming cost V 0 bases and J 8 bases, with 7 bases left between them. The germline V gene encodes CDR1 MNHEY and CDR2 SVGAGI. This CDR3 spans 12 amino acids. This TCR was sampled from a man at least 80 years old with acute or convalescent COVID-19. The chain employs TRBV6-5 and TRBJ1-2; possibly TRBD1 for D (6 bases). Sequenced material: peripheral blood. DNA of the CDR3: TGTGCCAGCAGTTACTCTGGGGGCGGCTACACCTTC. It yields the protein CASSYSGGGYTF.